This TCR beta chain was documented in a study of Graves' ophthalmopathy and Graves' hyperthyroidism. The overall study: The authors defined stable hyperthyroidism as no ophthalmopathy within 18 months of follow-up. General study results and limits: Distinction of ophthalmopathy from stable hyperthyroidism by a 13-signature model reached nearly 90% sensitivity and roughly 81% specificity. Detection in blood was also observed for most expanded thyroid clonotypes above 0.001 frequency. In predicting ophthalmopathy progression, the model reached around 65% sensitivity and 72% to 85% specificity.

In its sample, this clonotype was seen many times. Antigen unknown. CDR3 regions of TCR beta were amplified from RNA transcripts. RT-PCR with HTBI primers came first, then second-round multiplex PCR. TCRdb recomputed calls from the multiplex PCR reads with MiXCR, one row per CDR3 protein. Of 450,000 to 600,000 distinct CDR3 sequences listed, 35% to 40% are singletons. The germline V and J ends were trimmed by 8 bases and 5 bases, with 12 bases remaining between them. CDR1 SEHNR and CDR2 FQNEAQ come from the germline V gene (reference sequence). The CDR3 consists of 12 residues. Material: peripheral blood or thyroid tissue (not recorded which). This chain joins TRBV7-9 and TRBJ2-5; D is tentatively TRBD1 or TRBD2 (6 bases each). This clonotype originated in an adult man with Graves' hyperthyroidism. The CDR3 region has the DNA TGTGCCAGCGGGGGCGGGGAGGAGACCCAGTACTTC. Translated: CASGGGEETQYF.